This is a list of T cell receptor beta chains from one sample in a study of monozygotic twins with inflammatory bowel disease. TCRdb reanalyzed the 5' RACE reads, giving one entry per CDR3 protein sequence and no DNA. The sample holds 300,000 to 450,000 distinct CDR3 sequences. Sequencing was done on a sample of blood. Receptors were obtained from a human donor with ulcerative colitis or Crohn's disease, or a healthy co-twin of an affected twin (not recorded which). CDR3s include the opening cysteine and the closing phenylalanine or tryptophan.

J gene,V gene,CDR3 protein
TRBJ2-1,TRBV18,CASSRRLAGNYNEQFF
TRBJ1-1,TRBV3-1,CASSQVLPGTGGTEAFF
TRBJ2-1,TRBV7-9,CASSLAGAPGEQFF
TRBJ2-5,TRBV7-9,CASSLTRGGPQETQYF
TRBJ2-5,TRBV5-1,CASSLIRAGDQYF
TRBJ2-1,TRBV28,CASSFTYGTGYNVQFF
TRBJ2-3,TRBV6-1,CASSEGDGGYTDTQYF
TRBJ2-7,TRBV5-6,CASSFSTEQYF
TRBJ2-4,TRBV12-3/TRBV12-4,CASSENRGPAKNIQYF
TRBJ2-7,TRBV20-1,CSARDIQGAAYEQYF
TRBJ2-3,TRBV10-3,CAILRGPTDTQYF
TRBJ2-7,TRBV20-1,CSARGRVIAYEQYF
TRBJ2-7,TRBV20-1,CSASKGYEQYF
TRBJ2-3,TRBV6-5,CASSYGSLPWDSDTQYF
TRBJ2-1,TRBV5-1,CASSEADEQFF
TRBJ2-1,TRBV21-1,CASSKAHGVRPYNEQFF
TRBJ2-1,TRBV5-1,CASSLVGSEGGEQFF
TRBJ2-3,TRBV21-1,CASSLTGTEVTDTQYF
TRBJ1-5,TRBV12-3/TRBV12-4,CASSPTGIRNQPQHF
TRBJ2-7,TRBV20-1,CSAEQRATGAYEQYF
TRBJ2-1,TRBV11-2,CASSLTSTIQGNEQFF
TRBJ2-7,TRBV12-3/TRBV12-4,CASSSPQGNFLYEQYF
TRBJ2-4,TRBV4-2,CASSQGPVAKNMQYF
TRBJ1-4,TRBV27,CASSSRRGSNEKLFF
TRBJ2-5,TRBV20-1,CSARFPETQYF
TRBJ2-6,TRBV7-2,CASSPDSFSGANVLTF
TRBJ2-1,TRBV20-1,CSARAVAGGYNEQFF
TRBJ1-5,TRBV12-3/TRBV12-4,CASSPTGVRGNQPQHF
TRBJ2-7,TRBV5-1,CASGLTGERYEQYF
TRBJ1-2,TRBV29-1,CSVVTGTVYGYTF
TRBJ2-7,TRBV5-1,CASSTGGIYEQYF
TRBJ2-3,TRBV10-3,CAISESVWPKRGSTDTQYF
TRBJ2-6,TRBV20-1,CSAIGAGGTGANVLTF
TRBJ2-7,TRBV6-2/TRBV6-3,CASKTDNSYEQYF